This TCR beta chain was sequenced in a study of blood T cells in healthy people across ages. Study-wide results and caveats: Per million T cells, TCR beta diversity dropped roughly linearly as age increased.

This clonotype was found a few times. Its cognate antigen is unknown. A J-beta primer mix and a sample-barcoded 5' primer were used in a second PCR of about 6 to 12 cycles. TCRdb re-analysed the 5' RACE reads in MiXCR, keeping a single row per CDR3 protein. The sample lists 750,000 to 850,000 distinct CDR3 sequences, 20% to 25% seen once, with approximately 3.7% in the top ten. V dropped 3 bases and J dropped 10; count of bases not matched to a gene: 10. Germline V gene lookup returns CDR1 DFQATT and CDR2 SNEGSKA (reference sequence). This CDR3 contains 15 residues. This sample was also put to use in a study of T cells of mothers and their children.

The clonotype comes from a boy under 18 in good health. This chain connects TRBV20-1 to TRBJ1-6, with TRBD1 matching over 9 bases. The sample taken for sequencing was blood. The CDR3 region has the DNA TGCAGTGCTAGCCCCGAGGACAGGGGCGACTCACCCCTCCACTTT. It codes for CSASPEDRGDSPLHF.